This T cell receptor (beta chain) appears in the sequencing data of a study of blood T cells in healthy people across ages. Broader study findings: Long-lived donors exceeded aged donors in naive CD4+ cells and diversity. Roughly linear age-related decline in beta diversity appeared, significant by age roughly 40.

Germline V gives CDR1 DFQATT, CDR2 SNEGSKA (reference sequence). Trimming took 6 bases from V and 0 from J, leaving 11 bases between them. The CDR3 is 14 residues long. Turning to this clonotype: Antigen: not known.

Primed by a sample-barcoded 5' primer and a J-beta primer mix, a second PCR proceeded for about 6 to 12 cycles. TCRdb reprocessed the 5' RACE reads via MiXCR and lists one record per CDR3 protein. In the table there are approximately 900,000 distinct CDR3 sequences, roughly 43% of which are singletons. The genes are TRBV20-1 and TRBJ2-2; tentatively, D is TRBD2 (6 bases). The sequenced sample was blood. The receptor was derived from a man aged 25-45 years in good health. The DNA for the CDR3 is TGCAGTGCGGTTGGGGGGTCGAACACCGGGGAGCTGTTTTTT. Protein sequence: CSAVGGSNTGELFF.